Listed below are T cell receptor beta chains from one sample, sequenced in a study of technical replicates of blood from several donors. Only in-frame clones appear in the TCRdb table, and some are missing; sequencing was by immunoSEQ multiplex PCR. Of more than 90,000 clones in the sample, approximately 95% were seen once. The sequencing input was T cells isolated from PBMCs. These receptors were obtained from a human donor in good health. CDR3s include the opening cysteine and the closing phenylalanine or tryptophan. The D gene is left open where the match is weak. Not all rows give a size; the values are once, few, many and, for expanded clones, a class.

CDR3nt: TGTGCCAGCAGCTTAGCAGCCAGAGGGGGAGAAAGATCTGAAGCTTTCTTT; CDR3aa: CASSLAARGGERSEAFF; abundance: -; d_gene: -; j_gene: TRBJ1-1; v_gene: TRBV11-2
CDR3nt: TGTGCCTGGAGTACTTCGGGACAGAGGAATGAAAAACTGTTTTTT; CDR3aa: CAWSTSGQRNEKLFF; abundance: few; d_gene: TRBD1; j_gene: TRBJ1-4; v_gene: TRBV30
CDR3nt: TGTGCCAGCAGGGACAGTTTTTATGGCTACACCTTC; CDR3aa: CASRDSFYGYTF; abundance: -; d_gene: -; j_gene: TRBJ1-2; v_gene: TRBV27
CDR3nt: TGTGCCATCAGCTGGTCAACCGGGGGCCAAGAGACCCAGTACTTC; CDR3aa: CAISWSTGGQETQYF; abundance: -; d_gene: -; j_gene: TRBJ2-5; v_gene: TRBV10-3
CDR3nt: TGTGCTAGTGGCCCTCAGGTAGCGGGGGTCGACAATGAGCAGTTCTTC; CDR3aa: CASGPQVAGVDNEQFF; abundance: -; d_gene: TRBD2; j_gene: TRBJ2-1; v_gene: TRBV12-5
CDR3nt: TGTGCCAGCGGGACAGGCGGGTGGAATGAGCAGTTCTTC; CDR3aa: CASGTGGWNEQFF; abundance: -; d_gene: TRBD1; j_gene: TRBJ2-1; v_gene: TRBV9
CDR3nt: TGTGCCAGCAGCGCACTTACTGAAGGAAACACCATATATTTT; CDR3aa: CASSALTEGNTIYF; abundance: -; d_gene: -; j_gene: TRBJ1-3; v_gene: TRBV28
CDR3nt: TGTGCCAGCAGTCCTGGCGGCGGGGGCTCCTACGAGCAGTACTTC; CDR3aa: CASSPGGGGSYEQYF; abundance: -; d_gene: TRBD2; j_gene: TRBJ2-7; v_gene: TRBV28
CDR3nt: TGCAGTGCTCGGGGCCAAGAGACCCAGTACTTC; CDR3aa: CSARGQETQYF; abundance: -; d_gene: -; j_gene: TRBJ2-5; v_gene: TRBV20-1
CDR3nt: TGCGCCAGCTCCGGGGGATGGACAACCCTATACGAGCAGTACTTC; CDR3aa: CASSGGWTTLYEQYF; abundance: -; d_gene: -; j_gene: TRBJ2-7; v_gene: TRBV5-1
CDR3nt: TGTGCCAGCAGTTACTCTGTGGCAGGCCAAGAGACCCAGTACTTC; CDR3aa: CASSYSVAGQETQYF; abundance: once; d_gene: -; j_gene: TRBJ2-5; v_gene: TRBV6-5
CDR3nt: TGCGCCAGCAGGGCGGGCCCCGGGGAGACCCAGTACTTC; CDR3aa: CASRAGPGETQYF; abundance: -; d_gene: -; j_gene: TRBJ2-5; v_gene: TRBV5-1
CDR3nt: TGTGCCACCGGGGACAGCTCCTACGAGCAGTACTTC; CDR3aa: CATGDSSYEQYF; abundance: -; d_gene: TRBD1; j_gene: TRBJ2-7; v_gene: TRBV19
CDR3nt: TGCAGCCTTGGGGGACACTCCAATCAGCCCCAGCATTTT; CDR3aa: CSLGGHSNQPQHF; abundance: -; d_gene: -; j_gene: TRBJ1-5; v_gene: TRBV29-1
CDR3nt: TGTGCCAGCAGTGGATCTAGCGGGGGGACTCCCTACGAGCAGTACTTC; CDR3aa: CASSGSSGGTPYEQYF; abundance: -; d_gene: TRBD2; j_gene: TRBJ2-7; v_gene: TRBV28
CDR3nt: TGTGCCAGCAGTAGGGGACTAGCGGGGAAGAACACCGGGGAGCTGTTTTTT; CDR3aa: CASSRGLAGKNTGELFF; abundance: once; d_gene: TRBD2; j_gene: TRBJ2-2; v_gene: TRBV27
CDR3nt: TGCGCCAGCAGCAATGGACAGGGGAACGGGGAGCTGTTTTTT; CDR3aa: CASSNGQGNGELFF; abundance: -; d_gene: TRBD1; j_gene: TRBJ2-2; v_gene: TRBV5-1
CDR3nt: TGTGCCAGCAGCTTAGGGCCTGAACAGCCCCAGCATTTT; CDR3aa: CASSLGPEQPQHF; abundance: -; d_gene: -; j_gene: TRBJ1-5; v_gene: TRBV11-3
CDR3nt: TGTGCCACCAGCAGAGATCGAAGTTTAGCGGGCCGCTCCTACGAGCAGTACTTC; CDR3aa: CATSRDRSLAGRSYEQYF; abundance: -; d_gene: TRBD2; j_gene: TRBJ2-7; v_gene: TRBV15
CDR3nt: TGCGCCAGCAGCCAAGAGGTTTTAAGTCCCCTGAGAACCACTGAAGCTTTCTTT; CDR3aa: CASSQEVLSPLRTTEAFF; abundance: -; d_gene: -; j_gene: TRBJ1-1; v_gene: TRBV4-1
CDR3nt: TGTGCCAGCAGCCCGAACACCGGGACAGGGAATCAGCCCCAGCATTTT; CDR3aa: CASSPNTGTGNQPQHF; abundance: -; d_gene: TRBD1; j_gene: TRBJ1-5; v_gene: TRBV7-8
CDR3nt: TGCAGCCACACCCCGCAGGGTGGGGATACGCAGTATTTT; CDR3aa: CSHTPQGGDTQYF; abundance: -; d_gene: -; j_gene: TRBJ2-3; v_gene: TRBV29-1
CDR3nt: TGCGCCAGCAGGCGTCCGGGACAGGGGAGGACAGATACGCAGTATTTT; CDR3aa: CASRRPGQGRTDTQYF; abundance: -; d_gene: TRBD1; j_gene: TRBJ2-3; v_gene: TRBV4-1
CDR3nt: TGTGCCAGCAGTTTTTTCGGACTAGCGGAAGAGACCCAGTACTTC; CDR3aa: CASSFFGLAEETQYF; abundance: -; d_gene: TRBD2; j_gene: TRBJ2-5; v_gene: TRBV28
CDR3nt: TGCGCCAGCAGCCAACAGATGAGACAGCCGAACACCGGGGAGCTGTTTTTT; CDR3aa: CASSQQMRQPNTGELFF; abundance: -; d_gene: -; j_gene: TRBJ2-2; v_gene: TRBV4-1
CDR3nt: TGCAGCGTTGTCCTGGGACAGGACTATGGCTACACCTTC; CDR3aa: CSVVLGQDYGYTF; abundance: -; d_gene: TRBD1; j_gene: TRBJ1-2; v_gene: TRBV29-1